These 3 T cell receptor beta chains originate from one sample sequenced in a study of cytomegalovirus exposure and HLA in healthy donors. Use of 60 Vbeta and 13 Jbeta primers characterized the PCR. The method was immunoSEQ multiplex PCR; TCRdb's version includes in-frame clones alone and lacks a portion of them. In the table there are some 95,000 clones, roughly 71% of which are singletons. Sequencing was done on a sample of PBMCs. These receptors were obtained from a woman younger than 30 in good health and CMV-seropositive.

The V gene is TRBV10-3, the J gene TRBJ2-3; D not resolved. Per germline, CDR1 ENHRY and CDR2 SYGVKD. The CDR3 is made up of 13 amino acids. V was shortened by 4 bases and J by 3 bases, with 8 bases between the two germline ends. CDR3 DNA: TGTGCCATCAGTGGTGCCGGGACAGATACGCAGTATTTT. Its protein is CAISGAGTDTQYF.

This chain links TRBV19 with TRBJ1-5; 8 bases line up with TRBD1. The CDR3 loop spans 14 amino acids. The J segment lost 5 bases and the V segment lost 3 bases, leaving 3 bases of the junction unmatched. Per the germline V gene, CDR1 is LNHDA and CDR2 is SQIVND (reference sequence). CDR3 protein: CASSITGGDQPQHF. CDR3 nucleotides: TGTGCCAGTAGTATCACAGGGGGGGATCAGCCCCAGCATTTT. Based on the CDR3 plus reference TRBV19 and TRBJ1-5, the full variable domain is DGGITQSPKYLFRKEGQNVTLSCEQNLNHDAMYWYRQDPGQGLRLIYYSQIVNDFQKGDIAEGYSVSREKKESFPLTVTSAQKNPTAFYLCASSITGGDQPQHFGDGTRLSIL.

The J gene is TRBJ1-6, the V gene TRBV6-6; 8 bases fit TRBD1. Looked up from germline, CDR1 is MNHNY and CDR2 is SVGAGI (reference sequence). This CDR3 spans 14 amino acids. After removal of 2 bases from V and 8 bases from J, the junction contained 2 bases not matched to a gene. CDR3 sequence: CASSYPTGDSPLHF. In DNA form, the CDR3 reads TGTGCCAGCAGTTACCCGACAGGGGATTCACCCCTCCACTTT.